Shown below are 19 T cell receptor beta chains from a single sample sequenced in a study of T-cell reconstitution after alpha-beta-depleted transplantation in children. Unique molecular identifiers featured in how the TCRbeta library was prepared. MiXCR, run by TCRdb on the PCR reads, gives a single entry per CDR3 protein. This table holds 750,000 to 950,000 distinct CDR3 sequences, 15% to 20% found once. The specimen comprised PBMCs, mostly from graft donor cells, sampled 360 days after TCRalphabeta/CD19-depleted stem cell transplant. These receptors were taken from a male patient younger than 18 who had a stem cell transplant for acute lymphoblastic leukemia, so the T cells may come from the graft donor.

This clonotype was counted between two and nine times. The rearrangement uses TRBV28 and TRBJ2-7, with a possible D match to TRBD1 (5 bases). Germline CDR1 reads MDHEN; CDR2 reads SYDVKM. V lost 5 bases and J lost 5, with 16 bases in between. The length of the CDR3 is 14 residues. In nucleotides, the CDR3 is TGTGCCAGCAGTCTGGCAGGGCTGGTGGACGAGCAGTACTTC. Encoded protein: CASSLAGLVDEQYF.

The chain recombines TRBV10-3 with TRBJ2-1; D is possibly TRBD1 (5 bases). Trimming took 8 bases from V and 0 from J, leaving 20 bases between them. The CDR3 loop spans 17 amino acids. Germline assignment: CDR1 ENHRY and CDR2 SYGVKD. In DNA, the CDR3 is TGTGCCATCCGGCCCTGGGGCAGCCATAGCTCCTACAATGAGCAGTTCTTC. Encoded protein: CAIRPWGSHSSYNEQFF.

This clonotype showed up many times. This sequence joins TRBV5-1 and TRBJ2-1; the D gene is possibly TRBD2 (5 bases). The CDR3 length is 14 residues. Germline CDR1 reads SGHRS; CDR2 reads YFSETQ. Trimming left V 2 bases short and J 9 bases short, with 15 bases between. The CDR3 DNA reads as TGCGCCAGCAGCTTAATCGGGTCGGCGGGTGAGCAGTTCTTC. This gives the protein CASSLIGSAGEQFF.

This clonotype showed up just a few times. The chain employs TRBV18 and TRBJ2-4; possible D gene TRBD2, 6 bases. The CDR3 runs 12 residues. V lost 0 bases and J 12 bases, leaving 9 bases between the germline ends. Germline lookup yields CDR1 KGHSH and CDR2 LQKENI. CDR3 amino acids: CASSPPGGSQYF. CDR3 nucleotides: TGTGCCAGCTCACCACCCGGGGGATCTCAGTACTTC.

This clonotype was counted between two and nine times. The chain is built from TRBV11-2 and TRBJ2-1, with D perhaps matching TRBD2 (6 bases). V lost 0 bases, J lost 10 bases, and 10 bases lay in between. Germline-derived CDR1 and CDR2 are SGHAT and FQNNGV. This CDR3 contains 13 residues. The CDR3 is CASSLEGLAEQFF. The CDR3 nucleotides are TGTGCCAGCAGCTTAGAAGGGCTAGCGGAGCAGTTCTTC.

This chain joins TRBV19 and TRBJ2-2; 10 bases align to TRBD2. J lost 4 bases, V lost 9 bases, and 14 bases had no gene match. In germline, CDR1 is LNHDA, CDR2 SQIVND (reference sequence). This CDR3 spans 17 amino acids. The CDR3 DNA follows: TGTGCCAGCGAGGGACAAGCCCTAGCGGGGGCCACCGGGGAGCTGTTTTTT. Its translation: CASEGQALAGATGELFF.

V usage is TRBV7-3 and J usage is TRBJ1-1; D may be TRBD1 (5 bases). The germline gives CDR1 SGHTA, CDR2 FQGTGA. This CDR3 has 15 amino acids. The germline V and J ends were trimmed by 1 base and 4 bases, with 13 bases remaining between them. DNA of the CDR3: TGTGCCAGCAGCTTAATCGGGGCAGCGGCCACTGAAGCTTTCTTT. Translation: CASSLIGAAATEAFF.

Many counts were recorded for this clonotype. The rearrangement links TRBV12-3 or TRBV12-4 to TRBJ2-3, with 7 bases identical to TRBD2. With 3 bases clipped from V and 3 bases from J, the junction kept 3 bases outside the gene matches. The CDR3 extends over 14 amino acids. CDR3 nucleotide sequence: TGTGCCAGCAGTTTCGGCGGGAGAACAGATACGCAGTATTTT. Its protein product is CASSFGGRTDTQYF.

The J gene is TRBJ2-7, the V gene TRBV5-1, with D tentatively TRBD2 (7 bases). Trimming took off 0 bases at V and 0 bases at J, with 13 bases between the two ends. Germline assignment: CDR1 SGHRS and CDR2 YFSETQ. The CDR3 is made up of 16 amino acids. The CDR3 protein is CASSLVGGAVSYEQYF. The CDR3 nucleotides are TGCGCCAGCAGCTTGGTGGGGGGGGCGGTCTCCTACGAGCAGTACTTC.

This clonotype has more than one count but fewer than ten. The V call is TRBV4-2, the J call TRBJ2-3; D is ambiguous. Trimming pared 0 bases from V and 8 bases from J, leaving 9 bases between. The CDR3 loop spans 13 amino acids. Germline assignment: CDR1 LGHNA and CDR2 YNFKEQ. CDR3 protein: CASSQEQLLTQYF. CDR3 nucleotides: TGTGCCAGCAGCCAAGAACAGCTGCTTACGCAGTATTTT.

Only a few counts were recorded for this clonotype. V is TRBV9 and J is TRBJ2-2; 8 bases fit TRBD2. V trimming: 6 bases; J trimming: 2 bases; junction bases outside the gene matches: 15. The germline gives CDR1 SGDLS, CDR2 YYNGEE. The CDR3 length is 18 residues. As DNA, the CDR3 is TGTGCCAGCACCACAAGTTATAGCGGGGCGTTCAACACCGGGGAGCTGTTTTTT. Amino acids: CASTTSYSGAFNTGELFF. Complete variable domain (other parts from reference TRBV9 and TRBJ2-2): DSGVTQTPKHLITATGQRVTLRCSPRSGDLSVYWYQQSLDQGLQFLIQYYNGEERAKGNILERFSAQQFPDLHSELNLSSLELGDSALYFCASTTSYSGAFNTGELFFGEGSRLTVL.

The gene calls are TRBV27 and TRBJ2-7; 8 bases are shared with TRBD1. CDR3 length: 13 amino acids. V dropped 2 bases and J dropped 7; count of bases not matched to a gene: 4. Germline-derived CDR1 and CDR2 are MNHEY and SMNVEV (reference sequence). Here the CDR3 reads CASSLRTGFEQYF. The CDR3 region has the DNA TGTGCCAGCAGTTTACGGACAGGGTTTGAGCAGTACTTC.

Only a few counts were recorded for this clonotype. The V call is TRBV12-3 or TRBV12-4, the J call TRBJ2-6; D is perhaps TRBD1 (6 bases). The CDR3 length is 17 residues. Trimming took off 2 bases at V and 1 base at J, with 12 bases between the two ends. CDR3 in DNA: TGTGCCAGCAGTTTAAGTCGTAGGGGGTCTGGGGCCAACGTCCTGACTTTC. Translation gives CASSLSRRGSGANVLTF.

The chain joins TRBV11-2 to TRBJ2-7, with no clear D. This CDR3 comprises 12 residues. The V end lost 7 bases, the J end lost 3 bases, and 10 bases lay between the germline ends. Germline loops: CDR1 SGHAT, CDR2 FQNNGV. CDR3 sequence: CASINIGYEQYF. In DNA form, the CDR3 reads TGTGCCAGCATCAACATTGGCTACGAGCAGTACTTC.

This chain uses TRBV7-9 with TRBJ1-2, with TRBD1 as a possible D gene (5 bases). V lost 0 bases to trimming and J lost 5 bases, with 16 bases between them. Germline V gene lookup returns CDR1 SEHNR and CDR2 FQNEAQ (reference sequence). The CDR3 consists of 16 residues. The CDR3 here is CASSLAQGDSGYGYTF. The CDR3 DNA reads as TGTGCCAGCAGCTTAGCGCAAGGGGACTCTGGATATGGCTACACCTTC.

The CDR3 reads CASILSGDLLQDEQFF. CDR3 DNA: TGTGCCAGCATCCTTAGCGGGGACCTACTACAGGATGAGCAGTTCTTC. The chain combines TRBV27 with TRBJ2-1, with TRBD2 identical over 8 bases. V lost 7 bases, J lost 8 bases, and 16 bases stayed unmatched. The CDR3 runs to 16 residues. The V gene's germline CDR1 is MNHEY and CDR2 SMNVEV (reference sequence).

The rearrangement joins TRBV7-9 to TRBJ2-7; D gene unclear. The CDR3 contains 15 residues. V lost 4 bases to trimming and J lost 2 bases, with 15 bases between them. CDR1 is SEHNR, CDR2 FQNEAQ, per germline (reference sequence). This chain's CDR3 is CASSSQDHPTYEQYF. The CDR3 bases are TGTGCCAGCAGCTCCCAGGATCACCCAACCTACGAGCAGTACTTC.

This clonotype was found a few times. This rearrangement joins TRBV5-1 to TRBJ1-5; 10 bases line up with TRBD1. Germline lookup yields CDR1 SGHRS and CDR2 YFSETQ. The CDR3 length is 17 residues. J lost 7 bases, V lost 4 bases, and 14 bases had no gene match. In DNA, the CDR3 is TGCGCCAGCAGCCCAGACGGGACAGGGGTAGGGAAACAGCCCCAGCATTTT. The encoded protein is CASSPDGTGVGKQPQHF.

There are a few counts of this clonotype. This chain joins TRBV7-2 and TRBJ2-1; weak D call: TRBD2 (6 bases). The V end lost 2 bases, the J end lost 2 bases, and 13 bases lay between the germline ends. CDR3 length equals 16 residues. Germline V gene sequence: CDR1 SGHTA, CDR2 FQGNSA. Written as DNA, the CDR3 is TGTGCCAGCAGCTTACAAAGCGGGCAGACCTACAATGAGCAGTTCTTC. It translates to CASSLQSGQTYNEQFF.